The clone carrying this T cell receptor (beta chain) has a handful of counts. TCRdb independently ran MiXCR on the 5' RACE reads; one entry per CDR3 protein. The sample records around 250,000 distinct CDR3 sequences, 15% being singletons. Losses at the gene ends were 6 bases for V and 6 bases for J; bases not matched to a gene: 10. CDR3 size: 15 residues. The germline V gene has CDR1 MNHEY and CDR2 SVGAGI. The record originates from a study of T-cell memory formation after mild COVID-19. The TCR comes from an adult woman who had mild COVID-19 (a few samples of this study predate the infection). Cell type and time point are not known. Source material: PBMCs or a T cell subset sorted from them (not recorded which). The rearrangement uses TRBV6-5 and TRBJ2-2, with TRBD1 matching 7 bases. This chain's CDR3 is CASRTDRAVAGELFF. The DNA for the CDR3 is TGTGCCAGCAGAACCGACAGGGCGGTCGCCGGGGAGCTGTTTTTT.